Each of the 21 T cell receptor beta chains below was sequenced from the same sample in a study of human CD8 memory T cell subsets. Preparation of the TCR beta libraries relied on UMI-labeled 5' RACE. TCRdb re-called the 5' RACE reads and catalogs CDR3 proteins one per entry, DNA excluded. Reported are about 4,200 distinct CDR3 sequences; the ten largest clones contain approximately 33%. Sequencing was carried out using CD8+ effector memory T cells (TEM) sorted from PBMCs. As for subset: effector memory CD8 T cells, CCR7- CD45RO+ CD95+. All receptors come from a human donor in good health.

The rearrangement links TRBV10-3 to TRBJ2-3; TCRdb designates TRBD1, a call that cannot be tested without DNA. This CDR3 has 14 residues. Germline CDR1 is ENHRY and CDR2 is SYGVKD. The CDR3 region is CAISEWGSKATQYF.

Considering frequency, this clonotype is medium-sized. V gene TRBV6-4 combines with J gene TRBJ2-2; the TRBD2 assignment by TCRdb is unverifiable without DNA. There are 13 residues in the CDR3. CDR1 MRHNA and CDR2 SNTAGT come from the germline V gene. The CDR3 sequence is CASSDTSTGELFF.

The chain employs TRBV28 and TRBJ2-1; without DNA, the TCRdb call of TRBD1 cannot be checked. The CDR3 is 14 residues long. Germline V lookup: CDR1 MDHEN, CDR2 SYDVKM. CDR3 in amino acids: CASSRTGAPGEQFF. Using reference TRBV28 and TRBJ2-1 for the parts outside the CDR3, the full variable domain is DVKVTQSSRYLVKRTGEKVFLECVQDMDHENMFWYRQDPGLGLRLIYFSYDVKMKEKGDIPEGYSVSREKKERFSLILESASTNQTSMYLCASSRTGAPGEQFFGPGTRLTVL.

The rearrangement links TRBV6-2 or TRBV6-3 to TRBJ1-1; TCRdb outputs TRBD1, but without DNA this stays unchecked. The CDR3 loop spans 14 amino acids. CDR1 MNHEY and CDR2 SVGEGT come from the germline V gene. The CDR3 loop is CASSYVHRARGAFF.

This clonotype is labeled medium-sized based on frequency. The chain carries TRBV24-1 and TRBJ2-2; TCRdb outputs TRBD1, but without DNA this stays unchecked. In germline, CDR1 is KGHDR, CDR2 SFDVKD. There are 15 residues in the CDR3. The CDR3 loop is CATSERDGNTGELFF.

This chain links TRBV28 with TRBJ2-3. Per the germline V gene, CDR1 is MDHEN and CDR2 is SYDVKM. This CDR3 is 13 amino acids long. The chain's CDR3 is CASSFVWADTQYF.

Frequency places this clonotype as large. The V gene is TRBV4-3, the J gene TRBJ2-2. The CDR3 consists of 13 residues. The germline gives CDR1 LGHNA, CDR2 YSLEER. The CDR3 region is CASSQRTGRELFF.

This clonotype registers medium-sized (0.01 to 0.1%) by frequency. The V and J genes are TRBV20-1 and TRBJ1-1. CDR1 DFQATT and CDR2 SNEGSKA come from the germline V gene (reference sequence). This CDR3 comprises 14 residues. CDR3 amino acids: CSANLLGEMREAFF.

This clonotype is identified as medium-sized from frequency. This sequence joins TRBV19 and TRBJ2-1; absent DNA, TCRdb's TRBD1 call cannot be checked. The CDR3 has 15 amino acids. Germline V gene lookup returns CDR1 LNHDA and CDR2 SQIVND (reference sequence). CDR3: CASSILPDSNNEQFF.

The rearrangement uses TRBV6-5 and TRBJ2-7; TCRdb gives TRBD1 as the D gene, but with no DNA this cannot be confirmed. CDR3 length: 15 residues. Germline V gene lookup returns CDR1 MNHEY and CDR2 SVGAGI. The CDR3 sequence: CASSGGTGGVDEQYF.

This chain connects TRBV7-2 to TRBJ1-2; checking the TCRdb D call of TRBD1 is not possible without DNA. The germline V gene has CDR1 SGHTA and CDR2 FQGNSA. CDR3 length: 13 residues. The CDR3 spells CASSLITGNGYTF.

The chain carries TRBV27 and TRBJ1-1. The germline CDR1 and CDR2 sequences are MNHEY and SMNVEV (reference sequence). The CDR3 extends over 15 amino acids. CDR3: CASSLSAAANTEAFF.

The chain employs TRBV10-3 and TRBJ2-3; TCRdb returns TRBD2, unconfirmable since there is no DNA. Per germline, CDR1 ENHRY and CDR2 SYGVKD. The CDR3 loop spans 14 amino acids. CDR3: CAIRGAGETDTQYF.

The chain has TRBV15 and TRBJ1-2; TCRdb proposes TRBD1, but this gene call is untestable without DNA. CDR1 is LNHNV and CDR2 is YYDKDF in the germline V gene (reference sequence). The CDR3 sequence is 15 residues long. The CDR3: CATSREGTGIYGYTF.

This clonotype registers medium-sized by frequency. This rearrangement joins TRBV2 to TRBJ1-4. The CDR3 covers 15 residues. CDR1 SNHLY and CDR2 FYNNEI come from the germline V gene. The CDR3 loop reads CASSRAGTTNEKLFF.

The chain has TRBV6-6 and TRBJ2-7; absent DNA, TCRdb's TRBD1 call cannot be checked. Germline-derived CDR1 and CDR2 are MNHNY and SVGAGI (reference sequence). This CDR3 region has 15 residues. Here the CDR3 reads CASSYSAGGGYEQYF.

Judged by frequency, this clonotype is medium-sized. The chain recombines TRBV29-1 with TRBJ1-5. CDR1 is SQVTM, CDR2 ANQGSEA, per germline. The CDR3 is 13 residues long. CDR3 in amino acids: CSVEEGEGQPQHF.

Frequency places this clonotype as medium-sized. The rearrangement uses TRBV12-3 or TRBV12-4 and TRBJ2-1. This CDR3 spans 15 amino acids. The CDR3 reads CASSFLTDAYNEQFF.

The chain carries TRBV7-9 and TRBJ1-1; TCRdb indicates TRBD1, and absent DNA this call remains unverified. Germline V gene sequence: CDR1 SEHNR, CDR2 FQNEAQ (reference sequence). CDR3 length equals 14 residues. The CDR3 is CASTDRDMNTEAFF.

The CDR3 sequence is CASSAGASGSFEQYF. V is TRBV5-1 and J is TRBJ2-7; as DNA is missing, the TRBD2 call by TCRdb cannot be tested. There are 15 residues in the CDR3. Germline V gives CDR1 SGHRS, CDR2 YFSETQ.

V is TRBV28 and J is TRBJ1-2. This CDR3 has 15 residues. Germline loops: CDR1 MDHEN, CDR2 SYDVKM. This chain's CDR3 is CASSRQGLLNYGYTF.